These 17 T cell receptor beta chains were all obtained from the same sample, sequenced in a study of OX40 agonist ivuxolimab in advanced cancers. TCRdb's copy holds only in-frame clones and misses some; the assay was immunoSEQ multiplex PCR. The data contain about 70,000 clones, about 84% of them singletons. Here the sequenced sample was CD4+ or CD8+ T cells sorted from blood, taken in a trial of the OX40 agonist ivuxolimab. The receptors stem from an adult with an advanced solid tumor such as melanoma, head and neck, liver or kidney cancer.

The chain joins TRBV5-1 to TRBJ2-7, with D maybe TRBD1 (6 bases). V gave up 4 bases and J gave up 2 bases, with 13 bases separating them. Germline V gene sequence: CDR1 SGHRS, CDR2 YFSETQ. The CDR3 spans 14 residues. The CDR3 sequence is CASSTAQGAYEQYF. CDR3 nucleotides: TGCGCCAGCAGCACTGCACAGGGTGCCTACGAGCAGTACTTC.

The chain links TRBV4-3 to TRBJ2-3, with 7 bases lining up with TRBD2. Germline V gives CDR1 LGHNA, CDR2 YSLEER. V shed 0 bases and J 0 bases; nucleotides not matched to a gene: 6. CDR3 length: 17 amino acids. In DNA form, the CDR3 reads TGCGCCAGCAGCCAAGATTTGGCTAGCGGAAGCACAGATACGCAGTATTTT. This gives the protein CASSQDLASGSTDTQYF.

The V and J genes are TRBV10-1 and TRBJ1-2; perhaps TRBD1 as D (6 bases). The ends were cut back, 6 bases at V and 6 bases at J, with 14 bases in the middle. Germline-derived CDR1 and CDR2 are WNHNN and SYGVQD (reference sequence). The CDR3 has 13 amino acids. This CDR3 reads CASRPGAGNGYTF. In nucleotides, the CDR3 is TGCGCCAGCAGACCAGGGGCAGGGAATGGCTACACCTTC.

The table lists this clone with a count of one. The chain uses TRBV4-1 and TRBJ2-1; TRBD2 matches at 13 bases. V shed 1 base, J shed 3 bases, and the junction held 6 bases outside the gene matches. CDR1 is MGHRA, CDR2 YSYEKL, per germline. This CDR3 region has 18 residues. Here the CDR3 reads CASSQGLAGGILYNEQFF. CDR3 in DNA: TGCGCCAGCAGCCAAGGACTAGCGGGGGGCATTCTCTACAATGAGCAGTTCTTC.

A remark on this clone: The same CDR3 arises from other DNA sequences in this sample as well. This chain uses TRBV11-2 with TRBJ1-1; unclear D gene. The V gene's germline CDR1 is SGHAT and CDR2 FQNNGV. Trimming removed 6 bases from V and 4 bases from J, with 15 bases in between. This CDR3 is built from 14 residues. CDR3 nucleotide sequence: TGTGCCAGCAGTCGCCAACTGGGGTCCACTGAAGCTTTCTTT. Translation gives CASSRQLGSTEAFF.

The chain employs TRBV7-2 and TRBJ2-2, with TRBD1 identical over 11 bases. Germline values: CDR1 SGHTA, CDR2 FQGNSA. The CDR3 consists of 17 residues. With 6 bases clipped from V and 7 bases from J, the junction kept 13 bases outside the gene matches. The CDR3 loop reads CASSFTGTGGTGGELFF. The DNA of the CDR3 is TGTGCCAGCAGTTTTACCGGGACAGGGGGTACGGGCGGGGAGCTGTTTTTT.

Only a few counts were recorded for this clone. This rearrangement joins TRBV30 to TRBJ2-3; 9 bases map to TRBD2. From germline, CDR1 is GTSNPN and CDR2 SVGIG (reference sequence). The CDR3 runs 17 residues. The J segment lost 3 bases and the V segment lost 2 bases, leaving 12 bases of the junction unmatched. For the CDR3, the DNA is TGTGCCTGGAGTCTTGGGGGTAGCGGGGGCATAACAGATACGCAGTATTTT. It specifies CAWSLGGSGGITDTQYF.

Comment on this clone: One junction end does not reproduce the germline sequence, and a read error may be involved. J is TRBJ2-5 and V is TRBV7-7; 16 bases match TRBD2. The CDR3 totals 16 residues. Germline V CDR1 and CDR2: SSHAT, FNYEAQ (reference sequence). This CDR3 reads CASSPGLAGGRETQYF. DNA of the CDR3: TGTGCTAGCAGCCCGGGACTAGCGGGGGGGCGTGAGACCCAGTACTTC.

This clone was recorded once. V and J are TRBV9 and TRBJ2-1; D is undetermined. Germline V CDR1 and CDR2: SGDLS, YYNGEE. V was clipped by 1 base and J by 9 bases, with 5 bases between them. This CDR3 has 11 residues. CDR3 in amino acids: CASSVSAEQFF. CDR3 sequence (DNA): TGTGCCAGCAGCGTATCAGCTGAGCAGTTCTTC.

The V gene is TRBV18, the J gene TRBJ1-2, with 7 bases lining up with TRBD1. This CDR3 has 13 residues. V was clipped by 2 bases and J by 6 bases; unmatched bases: 3. From germline, CDR1 is KGHSH and CDR2 LQKENI. This CDR3 is CASSPEQGNGYTF. The CDR3 DNA sequence: TGTGCCAGCTCACCAGAACAGGGGAATGGCTACACCTTC.

This sequence joins TRBV5-6 and TRBJ1-1; 9 bases match TRBD1. This CDR3 contains 16 residues. Looked up from germline, CDR1 is SGHDT and CDR2 is YYEEEE. With V trimmed by 7 bases and J by 3 bases, 13 bases remained unmatched. This chain's CDR3 is CASRTGVRRSDTEAFF. In nucleotides, the CDR3 is TGTGCCAGCCGGACAGGGGTACGCAGATCGGACACTGAAGCTTTCTTT.

This chain's CDR3 is CASSYSGYYGYTF. CDR3 in DNA: TGTGCCAGCAGTTACTCAGGTTACTATGGCTACACCTTC. The chain links TRBV6-5 to TRBJ1-2; no clear D. There are 13 residues in the CDR3. CDR1 and CDR2 (germline): MNHEY, SVGAGI. V was trimmed by 0 bases and J by 3 bases, leaving 5 bases between them.

This sequence joins TRBV13 and TRBJ1-1; D uncertain. The CDR3 is 13 residues long. The germline CDR1 and CDR2 sequences are PRHDT and FYEKMQ (reference sequence). V dropped 5 bases and J dropped 4 bases, with 11 bases sitting between them. CDR3 nucleotides: TGTGCCAGCAGCACAATCAGCGGCACTGAAGCTTTCTTT. This codes for CASSTISGTEAFF. Complete variable domain (other parts from reference TRBV13 and TRBJ1-1): AAGVIQSPRHLIKEKRETATLKCYPIPRHDTVYWYQQGPGQDPQFLISFYEKMQSDKGSIPDRFSAQQFSDYHSELNMSSLELGDSALYFCASSTISGTEAFFGQGTRLTVV.

The chain is built from TRBV7-9 and TRBJ2-1; perhaps TRBD1 as D (6 bases). V was shortened by 1 base and J by 4 bases, with 8 bases between the two germline ends. The germline CDR1 and CDR2 sequences are SEHNR and FQNEAQ (reference sequence). The CDR3 spans 14 residues. CDR3 sequence reads: CASSLVGQYNEQFF. The DNA for the CDR3 is TGTGCCAGCAGCTTAGTGGGACAATACAATGAGCAGTTCTTC. Combining the CDR3 with reference TRBV7-9 and TRBJ2-1 gives the whole variable domain DTGVSQNPRHKITKRGQNVTFRCDPISEHNRLYWYRQTLGQGPEFLTYFQNEAQLEKSRLLSDRFSAERPKGSFSTLEIQRTEQGDSAMYLCASSLVGQYNEQFFGPGTRLTVL.

This clone was observed a single time. The rearrangement uses TRBV7-3 and TRBJ1-1; D is undetermined. CDR3 length equals 13 residues. Germline V lookup: CDR1 SGHTA, CDR2 FQGTGA. V lost 0 bases, J lost 3 bases, and 5 bases lay in between. The CDR3, as DNA: TGTGCCAGCAGCTTAACGAGGGACACTGAAGCTTTCTTT. Translated, it gives CASSLTRDTEAFF.

The gene calls are TRBV7-6 and TRBJ2-7; TRBD2 is a possible D gene (5 bases). CDR3 length: 15 residues. The germline V gene has CDR1 SGHVS and CDR2 FNYEAQ. Trimming took off 6 bases at V and 1 base at J, with 16 bases between the two ends. The CDR3 spells CASRPGFSTSYEQYF. DNA for the CDR3: TGTGCCAGCAGGCCGGGATTTTCTACTTCCTACGAGCAGTACTTC.

This chain joins TRBV27 and TRBJ2-7; D unclear. CDR1 is MNHEY and CDR2 is SMNVEV in the germline V gene (reference sequence). This CDR3 comprises 12 residues. The germline V and J ends were trimmed by 5 bases and 6 bases, with 11 bases remaining between them. CDR3 sequence (DNA): TGTGCCAGCAGTCCCGGGTCCCCCGAGCAGTACTTC. It is translated as CASSPGSPEQYF.